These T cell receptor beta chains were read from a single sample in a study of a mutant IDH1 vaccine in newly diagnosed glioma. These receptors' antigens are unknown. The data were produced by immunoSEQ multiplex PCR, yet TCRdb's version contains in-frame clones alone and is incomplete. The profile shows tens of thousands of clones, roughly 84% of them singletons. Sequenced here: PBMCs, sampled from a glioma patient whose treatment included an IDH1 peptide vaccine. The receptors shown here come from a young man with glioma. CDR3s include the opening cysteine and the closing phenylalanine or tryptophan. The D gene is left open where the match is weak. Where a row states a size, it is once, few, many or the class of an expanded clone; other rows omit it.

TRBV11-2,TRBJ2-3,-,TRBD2,TGTGCCAGCAGCTTAGCCCCCTTAGCGGGGTGGAGCACAGATACGCAGTATTTT,CASSLAPLAGWSTDTQYF
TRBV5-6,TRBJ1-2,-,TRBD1,TGTGCCAGCACCCTGGGACAGGATGGCTACACCTTC,CASTLGQDGYTF
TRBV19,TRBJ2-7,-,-,TGTGCCAGTAGTATAGATGGTAGCGGCAGGGACTACGAGCAGTACTTC,CASSIDGSGRDYEQYF
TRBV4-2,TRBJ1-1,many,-,TGTGCCAGCAGCCAAGATCCGGGGAGCACTGAAGCTTTCTTT,CASSQDPGSTEAFF
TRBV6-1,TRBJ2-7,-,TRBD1,TGTGCCAGCAGTGATCGTGGGACAGGGGGCCCCGAGCAGTACTTC,CASSDRGTGGPEQYF
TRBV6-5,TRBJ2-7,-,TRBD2,TGTGCCAGCAGTTACTCGGGCGGGAGGCGGTCCTACGAGCAGTACTTC,CASSYSGGRRSYEQYF
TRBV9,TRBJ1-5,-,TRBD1,TGTGCCAGCAGCGCAGGGGGTTCCTCCAATCAGCCCCAGCATTTT,CASSAGGSSNQPQHF
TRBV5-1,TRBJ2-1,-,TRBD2,TGCGCCAGCAGCTTTACTAGCGGGAGAACTTGGTACAATGAGCAGTTCTTC,CASSFTSGRTWYNEQFF
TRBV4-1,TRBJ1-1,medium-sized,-,TGCGCCAGCAGCCTTAGACAGGCTATGAACACTGAAGCTTTCTTT,CASSLRQAMNTEAFF
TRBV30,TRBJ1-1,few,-,TGTGCCTGGAGGGCCTACTCGACAGGCCTTTTTGAAGCTTTCTTT,CAWRAYSTGLFEAFF
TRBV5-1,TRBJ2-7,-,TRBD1,TGCGCCAGCAGCCGGCAGCCTCAAGGACAGGGGACTACCTACGAGCAGTACTTC,CASSRQPQGQGTTYEQYF
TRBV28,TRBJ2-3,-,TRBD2,TGTGCCAGCAGTCGGGGGGATCTAGGCACAGATACGCAGTATTTT,CASSRGDLGTDTQYF
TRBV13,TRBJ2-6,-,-,TGTGCCAGCAGCCCATCAATCGGGGCCAACGTCCTGACTTTC,CASSPSIGANVLTF
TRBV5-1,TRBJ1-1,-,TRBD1,TGCGCCAGCAGCTTGTTACTCCTGGGACAGGGGAACACTGAAGCTTTCTTT,CASSLLLLGQGNTEAFF
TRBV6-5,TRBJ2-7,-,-,TGTGCCAGCAGTCTTACGAGGGATTACGAGCAGTACTTC,CASSLTRDYEQYF
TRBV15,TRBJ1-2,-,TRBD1,TGTGCCACCAGCAGCGACAGGGTGCATCGTGGCTACACCTTC,CATSSDRVHRGYTF
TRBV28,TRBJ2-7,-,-,TGTGCCAGCAGTTTATGGGACACCCCATACGAGCAGTACTTC,CASSLWDTPYEQYF
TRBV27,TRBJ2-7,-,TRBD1,TGTGCCAGCAGTTTCTCAGGGGGCCTCGAGAGGGGCGAGCAGTACTTC,CASSFSGGLERGEQYF
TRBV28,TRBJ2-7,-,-,TGTGCCAGCAGTTTAAAGCCTCACGAGCAGTACTTC,CASSLKPHEQYF
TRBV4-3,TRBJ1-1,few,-,TGCGCCAGCAGCCAAGACGCAGGCAGCAACACTGAAGCTTTCTTT,CASSQDAGSNTEAFF
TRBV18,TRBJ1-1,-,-,TGTGCCAGCTCACCCCAAAGTGGGGGAACCGTAGCCACTGAAGCTTTCTTT,CASSPQSGGTVATEAFF
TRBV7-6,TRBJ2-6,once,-,TGTGCCAGCAGCTCCGAGACTTTTGGGGCCAACGTCCTGACTTTC,CASSSETFGANVLTF
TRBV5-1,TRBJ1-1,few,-,TGCGCCAGCAGCTTGGATCTCCACAACACTGAAGCTTTCTTT,CASSLDLHNTEAFF
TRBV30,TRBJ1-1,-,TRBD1,TGTGCCTGGAGTGGGGCTACAGGGGTGGCCACTGAAGCTTTCTTT,CAWSGATGVATEAFF
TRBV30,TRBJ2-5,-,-,TGTGCCTGGAGTGATGTTAGGGGATTACGTGAAGAGACCCAGTACTTC,CAWSDVRGLREETQYF
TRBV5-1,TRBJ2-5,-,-,TGCGCCAGCACCAGGGACCTTGCAGAGACCCAGTACTTC,CASTRDLAETQYF
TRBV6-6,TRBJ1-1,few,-,TGTGCCACCTGGAGGGGTGGTAGGCCGACTGAAGCTTTCTTT,CATWRGGRPTEAFF
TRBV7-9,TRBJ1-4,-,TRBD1,TGTGCCAGCAGCTTTTTACAGGAGGGGGCCTACAATGAAAAACTGTTTTTT,CASSFLQEGAYNEKLFF
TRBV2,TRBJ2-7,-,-,TGTGCCAGCAGTCCAGACGGCCAGCAGTACTTC,CASSPDGQQYF
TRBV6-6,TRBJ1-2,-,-,TGTGCCAGCAGTTACTCGAGGGGTAGTAACTATGGCTACACCTTC,CASSYSRGSNYGYTF